Listed below are T cell receptor beta chains from one sample, sequenced in a study of PD-1 blockade in classical Hodgkin lymphoma. Repertoires were generated with immunoSEQ multiplex PCR, while TCRdb's copy carries only in-frame clones and drops some. The sample records around 99,000 clones, about four fifths being singletons. The sequencing here drew on peripheral blood mononuclear cells (PBMCs), taken before the second cycle of nivolumab. The receptors stem from a human donor with classical Hodgkin lymphoma. CDR3s include the opening cysteine and the closing phenylalanine or tryptophan. The D gene is left open where the match is weak. The listing skips clone size in some rows; elsewhere it reads once, few, many or a size class.

J gene: TRBJ2-1
D gene: TRBD2
clone size: few
V gene: TRBV6-4
CDR3 protein: CASSESSGSYEQFF
CDR3 DNA: TGTGCCAGCAGTGAGTCTAGCGGGAGCTATGAGCAGTTCTTC

J gene: TRBJ2-3
D gene: .
clone size: .
V gene: TRBV6-5
CDR3 protein: CASSYGPAGDTDTQYF
CDR3 DNA: TGTGCCAGCAGTTACGGACCGGCAGGGGACACAGATACGCAGTATTTT

J gene: TRBJ1-5
D gene: TRBD1
clone size: .
V gene: TRBV6-1
CDR3 protein: CASSRRGQGQPQHF
CDR3 DNA: TGTGCCAGCAGTCGAAGGGGGCAAGGCCAGCCCCAGCATTTT

J gene: TRBJ2-5
D gene: .
clone size: .
V gene: TRBV9
CDR3 protein: CASSTRPLGGETQYF
CDR3 DNA: TGTGCCAGCAGCACCCGGCCCCTGGGTGGGGAGACCCAGTACTTC

J gene: TRBJ2-3
D gene: .
clone size: .
V gene: TRBV28
CDR3 protein: CASSPLALTDTQYF
CDR3 DNA: TGTGCCAGCAGTCCCCTCGCTCTGACAGATACGCAGTATTTT

J gene: TRBJ2-1
D gene: TRBD2
clone size: .
V gene: TRBV15
CDR3 protein: CATSRDVGLAGSHEQFF
CDR3 DNA: TGTGCCACCAGCAGAGATGTTGGGCTAGCGGGCTCTCATGAGCAGTTCTTC

J gene: TRBJ2-7
D gene: .
clone size: once
V gene: TRBV19
CDR3 protein: CASSIGTAKTPGNEQYF
CDR3 DNA: TGTGCCAGTAGTATTGGCACCGCAAAGACCCCCGGTAACGAGCAGTACTTC

J gene: TRBJ2-3
D gene: TRBD1
clone size: .
V gene: TRBV25-1
CDR3 protein: CASSPPGTGTDTQYF
CDR3 DNA: TGTGCCAGCAGTCCACCCGGGACAGGCACAGATACGCAGTATTTT

J gene: TRBJ2-1
D gene: TRBD2
clone size: .
V gene: TRBV2
CDR3 protein: CASTQGSGNYNEQFF
CDR3 DNA: TGTGCCAGCACCCAGGGTAGCGGGAACTACAATGAGCAGTTCTTC

J gene: TRBJ1-1
D gene: .
clone size: .
V gene: TRBV7-2
CDR3 protein: CASSLGSPGAEAFF
CDR3 DNA: TGTGCCAGCAGCTTAGGTAGCCCTGGGGCCGAAGCTTTCTTT

J gene: TRBJ2-1
D gene: TRBD1
clone size: .
V gene: TRBV2
CDR3 protein: CASTEGDSRMLEQFF
CDR3 DNA: TGTGCCAGCACTGAAGGGGACAGCCGGATGTTAGAGCAGTTCTTC